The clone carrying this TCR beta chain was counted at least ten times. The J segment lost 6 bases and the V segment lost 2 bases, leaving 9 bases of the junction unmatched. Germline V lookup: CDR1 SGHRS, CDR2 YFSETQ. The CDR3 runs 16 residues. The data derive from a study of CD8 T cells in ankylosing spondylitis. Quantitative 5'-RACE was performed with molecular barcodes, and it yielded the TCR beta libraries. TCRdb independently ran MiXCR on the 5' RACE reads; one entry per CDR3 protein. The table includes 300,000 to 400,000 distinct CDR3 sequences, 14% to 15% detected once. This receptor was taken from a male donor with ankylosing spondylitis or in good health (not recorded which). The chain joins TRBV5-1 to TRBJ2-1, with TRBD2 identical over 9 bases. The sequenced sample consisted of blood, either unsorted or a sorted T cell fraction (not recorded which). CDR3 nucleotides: TGCGCCAGCAGCTTTATAGCGGGAGATCGGGGCAATGAGCAGTTCTTC. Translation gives CASSFIAGDRGNEQFF.